This T cell receptor (beta chain) came from a study of OX40 agonist ivuxolimab in advanced cancers. Study overall: Patients assigned to dose escalation were diagnosed with hepatocellular carcinoma, melanoma, renal cell or head and neck cancer.

Assay: immunoSEQ multiplex PCR; the TCRdb copy retains only in-frame clones and omits some. The table lists around 38,000 clones, approximately 92% of them singletons. Trimming took 4 bases from V and 4 from J; bases not matched to a gene: 9. Per germline, CDR1 SGHVS and CDR2 FQNEAQ. The CDR3 runs to 16 residues. The origin of this receptor is an adult with an advanced solid tumor such as melanoma, head and neck, liver or kidney cancer. The specimen was CD4+ or CD8+ T cells sorted from blood, collected in a trial of the OX40 agonist ivuxolimab. This sequence joins TRBV7-8 and TRBJ2-3, with 9 bases matching TRBD2. In DNA, the CDR3 is TGTGCCAGCAGCTCGAATCCGGGACTAGCTCCAGATACGCAGTATTTT. Translated: CASSSNPGLAPDTQYF.